This T cell receptor (beta chain) was obtained from a study of T cell responses to AZD1222 COVID-19 vaccine (dated by TCRdb to 2020 to 2022). For context, the study as a whole: A total of 233 trial participants underwent TCR sequencing, of whom roughly 210 had received two doses of AZD1222 and 26 had received two doses of the MenACWY control vaccine. Trial participants were enrolled by age into 18-55, 56-69 and 70-plus year subgroups, with approximately 160, 26 and 62 TCR-sequenced participants respectively. Summary of the overall study and its limitations: A significant rise in spike-specific TCR breadth and depth was observed after two AZD1222 doses relative to day 0 and relative to MenACWY recipients. Because no day 14 peak-response samples were available, repertoires were characterized only after the peak T cell response. CD4 TCRs associated with the vaccine covered the entire spike protein, and the dominant responses were in regions 160-218 and 743-854. The 56-69-year group was small, and its depth increase did not reach significance, likely because of low power. Reportedly, close to half of the unique spike-specific TCRs recognized epitopes lying outside the regions that are mutated in the B.1.351 and B.1.1.7 variants. Participants were mostly white British, with more females than males. The authors suggested clonal diversity may have been underestimated. Conclusions about previously exposed vaccinees are limited because only five to seven AZD1222 recipients were SARS-CoV-2 seropositive at baseline.

The CDR3 regions of human TCRbeta chains were analyzed by immunosequencing. The authors' pipeline ran thus. TCRs in the repertoires were matched against a reference library of SARS-CoV-2-specific TCRs that had been generated with the MIRA antigen-specificity platform. Breadth was defined as the fraction of unique TCRs that were SARS-CoV-2-associated. Depth was defined as the fraction of total T cells that were SARS-CoV-2-associated. Using the MIRA data, each spike-specific TCR was mapped to the spike region that the TCR reacts to and placed in a CD4 or CD8 class. Log10-transformed breadth and depth values were compared by one-way ANOVA with Sidak's multiple comparisons tests. TCRdb limited this immuneACCESS table to in-frame rearrangements with V and J called. A share of clones is missing; checked studies link under half to unresolved V genes, and the rest is unexplained. V and J calls and clone size are copied from that table; D and trimming were computed from the DNA. This sample has 150,000 to 200,000 clones in its table, and 85% to 95% of those were observed once. The ten largest clones capture over 4.5% of the sample.

What this sample's time point label stands for: about 28 days (+/-7) after the second vaccine dose. AZD1222 recipients given second doses at about 4 weeks or at about 12 weeks were pooled, since spike-specific TCR depth and breadth were not found to differ between the two schedules. The vaccinee samples were drawn from two UK trials, COV001 and COV002, one of which was a single-blind randomized controlled phase 2/3 trial testing AZD1222 (ChAdOx1 nCoV-19) in healthy adults. Trial participant PBMC samples were collected at day 0 and day 28 after the second dose for TCRbeta chain sequencing. The germline V gene yields MGHRA for CDR1 and YSYEKL for CDR2. Including cysteine and phenylalanine, the CDR3 has 16 amino acids. Only CDR3 DNA is held: 48 bases, read in frame from base 1. At the junction V is shortened by 0 bases and J by 4 bases; bases outside the gene matches: 8. Remarks on this clone: The antigen this receptor binds is unknown. Base qualities are not provided; no much larger clone lies one nucleotide away.

Recombination joined TRBV4-1 with TRBJ1-2, with 7 bases aligning to TRBD1. The receptor's source is an adult who received the AZD1222 COVID-19 vaccine. Sample: peripheral blood, taken 28 days after the second AZD1222 dose. The nucleotides are TGCGCCAGCAGCCAAGATGAGTCACAGGGGTTCTATGGCTACACCTTC. This is translated as CASSQDESQGFYGYTF.